The clone carrying this T cell receptor beta chain was seen only a few times. The sample's time point: newly diagnosed GD, antithyroid drugs for less than 3 months. With RNA extracted from PBMCs as input, the TCR library was made. The data belong to a study of regulatory T cells in long-lasting Graves disease. The CDR3 is 16 residues long. V gave up 1 base and J gave up 3 bases, with 12 bases separating them. Germline lookup yields CDR1 SGHAT and CDR2 FQDESV (reference sequence). With iRepertoire HTBI primers and Arm-PCR of CDR3 regions, TCR beta libraries were built. Per the authors' pipeline: Looking across samples, the authors found under 70 TRBV and approximately 13 TRBJ segments. TCRdb called the multiplex PCR reads again in MiXCR, with one record for every CDR3 protein. These V and J calls derive from TCRdb rather than the authors' analysis. Here the sample spans 300,000 to 400,000 distinct CDR3 sequences, approximately 16% being singletons.

The data also belong to a second study, concerning T cells in Graves' hyperthyroidism and ophthalmopathy. That work contributes: Separation of ophthalmopathy from stable hyperthyroidism was achieved by a 13 V-J model.

The receptor was isolated from a middle-aged man with Graves disease. This chain links TRBV11-1 with TRBJ2-2; TRBD1 is a possible D gene (5 bases). The sequencing used peripheral blood mononuclear cells (PBMCs), collected at new diagnosis, from a patient treated with antithyroid drugs. CDR3 loop: CASSLGRAWDTGELFF. The CDR3 DNA sequence: TGTGCCAGCAGCTTAGGCAGGGCTTGGGACACCGGGGAGCTGTTTTTT.